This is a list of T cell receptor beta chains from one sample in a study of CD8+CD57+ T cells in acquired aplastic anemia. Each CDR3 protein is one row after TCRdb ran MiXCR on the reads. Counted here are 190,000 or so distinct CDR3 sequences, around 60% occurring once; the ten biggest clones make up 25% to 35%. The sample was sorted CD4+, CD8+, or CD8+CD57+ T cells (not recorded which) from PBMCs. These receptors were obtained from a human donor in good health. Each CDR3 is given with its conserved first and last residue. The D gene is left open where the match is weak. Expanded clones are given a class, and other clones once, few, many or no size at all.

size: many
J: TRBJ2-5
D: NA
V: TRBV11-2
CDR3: CASSFMTVDKTETQYF
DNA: TGTGCCAGCAGCTTTATGACAGTGGACAAGACGGAGACCCAGTACTTC

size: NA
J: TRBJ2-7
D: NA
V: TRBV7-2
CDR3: CASSREDEQYF
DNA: TGTGCCAGCAGCCGCGAGGACGAGCAGTACTTC

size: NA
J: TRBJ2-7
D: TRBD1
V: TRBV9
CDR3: CASSVGRTGGDEQYF
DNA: TGTGCCAGCAGCGTAGGACGGACAGGGGGCGACGAGCAGTACTTC

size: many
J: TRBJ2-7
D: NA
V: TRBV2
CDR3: CATPGDGSSYEQYF
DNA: TGTGCCACTCCAGGGGACGGTAGCTCCTACGAGCAGTACTTC

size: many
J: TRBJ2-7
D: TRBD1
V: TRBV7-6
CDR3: CASSPTTGQGRDYEQYF
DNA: TGTGCCAGCAGCCCAACCACCGGACAGGGAAGGGACTACGAGCAGTACTTC

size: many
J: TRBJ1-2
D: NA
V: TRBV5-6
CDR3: CASSLVGTAILGYTF
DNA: TGTGCCAGCAGCTTGGTCGGGACCGCAATTCTTGGCTACACCTTC

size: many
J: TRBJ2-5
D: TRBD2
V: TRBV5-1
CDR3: CASTSGTSGELADF
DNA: TGCGCCAGCACCTCCGGGACTAGCGGGGAGTTAGCGGACTTC

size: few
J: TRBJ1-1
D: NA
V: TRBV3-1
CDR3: CASSQDIATINTEAFF
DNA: TGTGCCAGCAGCCAAGATATAGCGACAATTAACACTGAAGCTTTCTTT

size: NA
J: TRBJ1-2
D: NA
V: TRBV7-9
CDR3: CASSLPDPEGYGYTF
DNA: TGTGCCAGCAGCTTACCCGATCCAGAGGGCTATGGCTACACCTTC

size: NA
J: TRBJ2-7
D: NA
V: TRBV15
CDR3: CAPTPGVDNYEQYF
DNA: TGTGCCCCCACGCCGGGCGTCGATAACTACGAGCAGTACTTC

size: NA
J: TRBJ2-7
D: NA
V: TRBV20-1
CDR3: CSQGTGRYEQYF
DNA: TGCAGCCAAGGGACTGGACGCTACGAGCAGTACTTC

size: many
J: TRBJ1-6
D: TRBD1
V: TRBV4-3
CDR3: CASSQGTGEGNSPLHF
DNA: TGCGCCAGCAGCCAAGGGACAGGGGAGGGTAATTCACCCCTCCACTTT

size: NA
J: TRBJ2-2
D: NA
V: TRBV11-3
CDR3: CASSFRDSNTGELFF
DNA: TGTGCCAGCAGCTTCCGGGACTCGAACACCGGGGAGCTGTTTTTT

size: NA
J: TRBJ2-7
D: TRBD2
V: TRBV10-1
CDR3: CASSGDGTSEPYEQYF
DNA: TGCGCCAGCAGTGGGGACGGGACTAGCGAACCCTACGAGCAGTACTTC

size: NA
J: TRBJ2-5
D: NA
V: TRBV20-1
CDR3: CSARRGTRTSQETQYF
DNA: TGCAGTGCTAGAAGAGGCACGAGGACGTCACAAGAGACCCAGTACTTC

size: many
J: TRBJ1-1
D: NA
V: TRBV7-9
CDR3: CASSLSGRGNTEAFF
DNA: TGTGCCAGCAGCTTATCCGGGCGGGGGAACACTGAAGCTTTCTTT

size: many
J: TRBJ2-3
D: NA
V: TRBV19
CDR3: CASSTRVIADTQYF
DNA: TGTGCCAGTAGTACCCGAGTAATCGCAGATACGCAGTATTTT

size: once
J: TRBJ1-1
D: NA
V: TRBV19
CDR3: CASSIGFRGKAEAFF
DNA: TGTGCCAGTAGTATAGGGTTTCGGGGAAAGGCTGAAGCTTTCTTT

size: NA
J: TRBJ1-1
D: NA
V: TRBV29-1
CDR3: CSIEEGLYTEAFF
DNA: TGCAGCATCGAGGAGGGCCTATACACTGAAGCTTTCTTT

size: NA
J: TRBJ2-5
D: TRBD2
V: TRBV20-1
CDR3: CSAPGLGGETQYF
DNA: TGCAGTGCCCCGGGACTAGGGGGGGAGACCCAGTACTTC

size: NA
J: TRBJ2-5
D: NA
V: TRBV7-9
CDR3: CASSSDRKETQYF
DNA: TGTGCCAGCAGTAGCGACAGAAAAGAGACCCAGTACTTC

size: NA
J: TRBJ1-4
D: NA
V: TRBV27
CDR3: CASSLDEGGYEKLFF
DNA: TGTGCCAGCAGTCTAGACGAGGGCGGGTATGAAAAACTGTTTTTT

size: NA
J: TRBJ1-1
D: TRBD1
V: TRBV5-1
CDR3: CASSQGQGAPNTEAFF
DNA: TGCGCCAGCAGCCAGGGACAGGGGGCCCCGAACACTGAAGCTTTCTTT

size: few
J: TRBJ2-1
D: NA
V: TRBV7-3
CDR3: CASGGLRGNEQFF
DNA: TGTGCCAGTGGAGGACTTCGAGGAAATGAGCAGTTCTTC

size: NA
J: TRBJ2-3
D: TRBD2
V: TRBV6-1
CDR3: CASSPFGSGRADTQYF
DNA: TGTGCCAGCAGCCCGTTTGGTAGCGGGAGGGCAGATACGCAGTATTTT

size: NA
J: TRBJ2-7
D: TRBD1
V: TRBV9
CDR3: CASSVGDRGYEQYF
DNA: TGTGCCAGCAGCGTAGGGGACAGGGGCTACGAGCAGTACTTC

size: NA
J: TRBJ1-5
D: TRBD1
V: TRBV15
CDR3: CAASRRGTVLLEPQHF
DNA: TGTGCCGCCAGCAGGAGAGGGACAGTCCTGTTAGAGCCCCAGCATTTT